This T cell receptor (beta chain) was sequenced for a study of identical twins. Notes on the study in general: Out-of-frame sharing of TCR alpha in monozygotic twins was underestimated by models.

Of note for this clonotype: What it recognizes is unknown.

TCRdb itself ran the 5' RACE reads through MiXCR, one entry per CDR3 protein. The sample has a few hundred thousand distinct CDR3 sequences; approximately 9.6% are singletons. This sample was shared with a second study, whose subject was yellow fever vaccine responses in identical twins.

The TCR originated in a woman aged 18-29 years in good health. What was sequenced was PBMCs.

CDR3 nucleotide sequence: TGTGCCAGCAGCCAGGACCCACCCTACGAGCAGTACTTC. It specifies CASSQDPPYEQYF. The chain joins TRBV11-2 to TRBJ2-7; D ambiguous. CDR3 length: 13 amino acids. V lost 5 bases to trimming and J lost 2 bases, with 10 bases between them. CDR1 and CDR2 (germline): SGHAT, FQNNGV.